The 32 T cell receptor beta chains reported below all come from one sample, sequenced in a study of T cell responses to AZD1222 COVID-19 vaccine. Some clones are missing from TCRdb's copy, which holds only in-frame ones; the method was immunoSEQ multiplex PCR. The sample has fewer than 150,000 clones; roughly 86% are singletons. This material consisted of peripheral blood, taken 28 days after the second AZD1222 dose. These receptors were collected from an adult who received the AZD1222 COVID-19 vaccine.

This rearrangement joins TRBV7-3 to TRBJ1-1; the D is unclear. V dropped 5 bases and J dropped 2 bases, with 15 bases sitting between them. The CDR3 runs to 15 residues. Germline V gene lookup returns CDR1 SGHTA and CDR2 FQGTGA. Written as DNA, the CDR3 is TGTGCCAGCAGCCCGTCATTGGGAGCTAACACTGAAGCTTTCTTT. Protein sequence: CASSPSLGANTEAFF.

The chain carries TRBV5-1 and TRBJ2-1; TRBD2 matches 9 bases. CDR1 is SGHRS and CDR2 is YFSETQ in the germline V gene. The CDR3 is made up of 15 amino acids. V shed 2 bases and J 10 bases; nucleotides not matched to a gene: 10. CDR3 region: CASSLVASGIGEQFF. DNA of the CDR3: TGCGCCAGCAGCTTAGTGGCTAGCGGGATAGGAGAGCAGTTCTTC. Together with reference TRBV5-1 and TRBJ2-1, the CDR3 gives the full variable domain: KAGVTQTPRYLIKTRGQQVTLSCSPISGHRSVSWYQQTPGQGLQFLFEYFSETQRNKGNFPGRFSGRQFSNSRSEMNVSTLELGDSALYLCASSLVASGIGEQFFGPGTRLTVL.

V and J are TRBV28 and TRBJ1-5; D is perhaps TRBD1 (6 bases). Germline V gene lookup returns CDR1 MDHEN and CDR2 SYDVKM. Trimming left V 6 bases short and J 5 bases short, with 14 bases between. The CDR3 spans 14 residues. CDR3 region: CASSPGALYQPQHF. As DNA, the CDR3 is TGTGCCAGCAGCCCAGGGGCCCTTTATCAGCCCCAGCATTTT.

CDR3 in DNA: TGTGCCACCAGTGATTATCCGGCAGGGCGGGACACTGAAGCTTTCTTT. Encoded protein: CATSDYPAGRDTEAFF. The rearrangement joins TRBV24-1 to TRBJ1-1; weak D call: TRBD1 (5 bases). V gave up 2 bases and J gave up 3 bases, with 15 bases separating them. Germline V gene data show CDR1 as KGHDR and CDR2 as SFDVKD. This CDR3 comprises 16 residues.

The chain couples TRBV7-8 to TRBJ1-1, with D uncertain. Germline V lookup: CDR1 SGHVS, CDR2 FQNEAQ. The germline V and J ends were trimmed by 5 bases and 0 bases, with 10 bases remaining between them. The length of the CDR3 is 14 residues. CDR3 loop: CASSGGQLNTEAFF. The CDR3 DNA reads as TGTGCCAGCAGCGGAGGGCAACTGAACACTGAAGCTTTCTTT.

The J gene is TRBJ2-1, the V gene TRBV15, with 11 bases matching TRBD1. With 0 bases clipped from V and 0 bases from J, the junction kept 7 bases outside the gene matches. This CDR3 has 19 amino acids. Germline V CDR1 and CDR2: LNHNV, YYDKDF (reference sequence). The CDR3 DNA reads TGTGCCACCAGCAGAGATGGACAGGGGGCGCTCAGCTCCTACAATGAGCAGTTCTTC. This gives the protein CATSRDGQGALSSYNEQFF.

The chain recombines TRBV9 with TRBJ1-1; the D gene is possibly TRBD1 (6 bases). V shed 4 bases and J shed 0 bases, with 10 bases lying between them. The CDR3 sequence is 14 residues long. The germline gives CDR1 SGDLS, CDR2 YYNGEE. The CDR3 DNA follows: TGTGCCAGCAGCCGGACAGAAATGAACACTGAAGCTTTCTTT. Amino acid sequence: CASSRTEMNTEAFF.

J is TRBJ1-4 and V is TRBV7-8, with D possibly TRBD1 on 5 matching bases. V was pared by 1 base and J by 7 bases, with 13 bases between. Germline CDR1 and CDR2: SGHVS and FQNEAQ. This CDR3 region has 15 residues. The CDR3 loop reads CASSLGWGIGEKLFF. The DNA for the CDR3 is TGTGCCAGCAGCTTAGGGTGGGGCATTGGTGAAAAACTGTTTTTT.

The rearrangement uses TRBV3-1 (or the pseudogene TRBV3-2) and TRBJ2-7; no reliable D call. With 0 bases removed from V and 2 bases from J, the gap between germline ends came to 11 bases. CDR1 LGHDT and CDR2 YNNKEL come from the germline V gene (reference sequence). CDR3 length: 15 amino acids. The CDR3 DNA is TGTGCCAGCAGCCAAGATTTACAGAGTCCCTACGAGCAGTACTTC. Protein: CASSQDLQSPYEQYF.

This rearrangement joins TRBV5-1 to TRBJ1-3; D possibly corresponds to TRBD1 (5 bases). Trimming shortened V by 2 bases and J by 0 bases, and 9 bases separated the two germline ends. CDR3 length: 15 amino acids. Germline V CDR1 and CDR2: SGHRS, YFSETQ. CDR3 protein: CASSFGGSSGNTIYF. The CDR3 DNA reads as TGCGCCAGCAGCTTCGGGGGGAGCTCTGGAAACACCATATATTTT.

This chain connects TRBV11-2 to TRBJ2-2; no reliable D call. Germline values: CDR1 SGHAT, CDR2 FQNNGV. The CDR3 runs 12 residues. Between the trimmed V and J ends, which lost 5 bases and 5 bases, there was a span of 6 bases. The CDR3 loop is CASSQGTGELFF. Written as DNA, the CDR3 is TGTGCCAGCAGCCAAGGGACCGGGGAGCTGTTTTTT.

This chain uses TRBV4-2 with TRBJ2-2; D possibly corresponds to TRBD1 (6 bases). CDR1 is LGHNA, CDR2 YNFKEQ, per germline. V was cut by 5 bases and J by 7 bases, with 11 bases left in between. CDR3 length: 13 amino acids. CDR3 coding DNA: TGTGCCAGCAGCATAGGACAGAGCGGGGAGCTGTTTTTT. Translated, it gives CASSIGQSGELFF.

This clone was observed a few times. This chain connects TRBV7-9 to TRBJ1-1; the D is unclear. Germline CDR1 reads SEHNR; CDR2 reads FQNEAQ (reference sequence). V dropped 5 bases and J dropped 6 bases, with 13 bases sitting between them. CDR3 length: 13 residues. Here the CDR3 reads CASSPGGSAEAFF. The CDR3 region has the DNA TGTGCCAGCAGCCCGGGAGGGTCCGCTGAAGCTTTCTTT.

The DNA for the CDR3 is TGTGCCAGCAGCCCTTTTATAGGGGCTGATGGGGAAAAACTGTTTTTT. Its protein is CASSPFIGADGEKLFF. This chain links TRBV7-9 with TRBJ1-4; tentative D call: TRBD1 (5 bases). CDR1 and CDR2 from the germline V gene are SEHNR and FQNEAQ (reference sequence). CDR3 length: 16 residues. V lost 5 bases to trimming and J lost 8 bases, with 21 bases between them.

The rearrangement joins TRBV30 to TRBJ2-1; D might be TRBD2 (5 bases). The germline V gene has CDR1 GTSNPN and CDR2 SVGIG (reference sequence). The ends were cut back, 2 bases at V and 4 bases at J, with 9 bases in the middle. There are 13 residues in the CDR3. This CDR3 reads CAWSTSGYNEQFF. CDR3 nucleotides: TGTGCCTGGAGTACCTCGGGATACAATGAGCAGTTCTTC.

This rearrangement joins TRBV28 to TRBJ1-1; 7 nucleotides line up with TRBD1. The germline V gene has CDR1 MDHEN and CDR2 SYDVKM. This CDR3 spans 17 amino acids. Germline trimming cut 3 bases from V and 2 bases from J; bases unmatched to any gene: 12. CDR3 coding DNA: TGTGCCAGCAGTTTGGCAAGGGGCACAGGGGCCAACACTGAAGCTTTCTTT. It is translated as CASSLARGTGANTEAFF.

The chain joins TRBV3-1 (or the pseudogene TRBV3-2) to TRBJ2-5, with 8 bases identical to TRBD2. Germline loops: CDR1 LGHDT, CDR2 YNNKEL (reference sequence). The CDR3 covers 15 residues. After removal of 2 bases from V and 2 bases from J, the junction contained 4 bases not matched to a gene. CDR3 sequence: CASSQNRGGQETQYF. The CDR3 coding sequence is TGTGCCAGCAGCCAAAATCGGGGGGGACAAGAGACCCAGTACTTC.

The genes are TRBV18 and TRBJ1-1; D not resolved. The CDR3 has 15 amino acids. In germline, CDR1 is KGHSH, CDR2 LQKENI. V was trimmed by 2 bases and J by 0 bases, leaving 10 bases between them. CDR3: CASSPAVGMNTEAFF. The CDR3 DNA reads as TGTGCCAGCTCACCAGCGGTTGGGATGAACACTGAAGCTTTCTTT.

V gene TRBV5-6 combines with J gene TRBJ1-1; D gene uncertain. This CDR3 contains 12 residues. Deletions cut 4 bases from V and 7 bases from J, with 11 bases between. CDR1 SGHDT and CDR2 YYEEEE come from the germline V gene. The CDR3 here is CASSPTEGEAFF. In nucleotides, the CDR3 is TGTGCCAGCAGCCCGACCGAAGGTGAAGCTTTCTTT.

The gene calls are TRBV7-2 and TRBJ1-5; D remains unclear. In germline, CDR1 is SGHTA, CDR2 FQGNSA. The length of the CDR3 is 13 residues. With 3 bases removed from V and 0 bases from J, the gap between germline ends came to 3 bases. CDR3 nucleotides: TGTGCCAGCAGCTTCTTTAGCAATCAGCCCCAGCATTTT. It codes for CASSFFSNQPQHF.

The chain carries TRBV6-2 or TRBV6-3 and TRBJ1-5; no firm D call. The CDR3 consists of 17 residues. Trimming cost V 0 bases and J 0 bases, with 12 bases left between them. Germline V lookup: CDR1 MNHEY, CDR2 SVGEGT. The CDR3 DNA reads TGTGCCAGCAGTTACTCGCATGTTCCCCATAGCAATCAGCCCCAGCATTTT. It encodes CASSYSHVPHSNQPQHF.

The V call is TRBV5-6, the J call TRBJ2-3; D possibly corresponds to TRBD2 (5 bases). V dropped 3 bases and J dropped 2 bases, with 7 bases sitting between them. Germline V lookup: CDR1 SGHDT, CDR2 YYEEEE. The CDR3 spans 13 residues. The CDR3 region has the DNA TGTGCCAGCAGCTCGGGGTCCACAGATACGCAGTATTTT. Amino acids: CASSSGSTDTQYF.

Comments on this clone: The sample contains more than one DNA sequence encoding this CDR3. V is TRBV11-2 and J is TRBJ2-5; TRBD2 matches 7 bases. Germline V gives CDR1 SGHAT, CDR2 FQNNGV. After removal of 3 bases from V and 3 bases from J, the junction contained 1 base not matched to a gene. The CDR3 is 13 amino acids. The CDR3 coding sequence is TGTGCCAGCAGCTTCGCGGGGGAAGAGACCCAGTACTTC. The encoded protein is CASSFAGEETQYF.

This clone was seen a few times. The chain recombines TRBV29-1 with TRBJ1-1, with D unclear. The CDR3 sequence is 13 residues long. The germline V gene encodes CDR1 SQVTM and CDR2 ANQGSEA. Trimming took off 7 bases at V and 3 bases at J, with 15 bases between the two ends. The CDR3 DNA follows: TGCAGCGCCGTCGGTAATGTAGACACTGAAGCTTTCTTT. It specifies CSAVGNVDTEAFF.

The CDR3 reads CASSLRDPRNSPLHF. Written as DNA, the CDR3 is TGTGCCAGCAGCCTTCGGGACCCAAGGAATTCACCCCTCCACTTT. V usage is TRBV7-9 and J usage is TRBJ1-6; possibly TRBD1 for D (5 bases). V lost 5 bases to trimming and J lost 7 bases, with 15 bases between them. The CDR3 spans 15 residues. From germline, CDR1 is SEHNR and CDR2 FQNEAQ (reference sequence).

The J gene is TRBJ2-7, the V gene TRBV24-1; 7 nucleotides line up with TRBD1. Germline V gene lookup returns CDR1 KGHDR and CDR2 SFDVKD. The CDR3 consists of 17 residues. After removal of 3 bases from V and 4 bases from J, the junction contained 14 bases not matched to a gene. This CDR3 is CATSDPRSQGNGYEQYF. The CDR3 DNA follows: TGTGCCACCAGTGATCCACGATCACAGGGGAATGGGTACGAGCAGTACTTC.

This clone was seen a few times. The rearrangement uses TRBV30 and TRBJ2-1; 12 nucleotides line up with TRBD2. J gave up 9 bases and V 5 bases, and 8 bases lay outside the gene matches. The germline CDR1 and CDR2 sequences are GTSNPN and SVGIG (reference sequence). This CDR3 has 14 amino acids. The chain's CDR3 is CAWDLAGGPSEQFF. The DNA for the CDR3 is TGTGCCTGGGATCTAGCGGGAGGGCCGTCTGAGCAGTTCTTC. The whole variable domain, remainder taken from reference TRBV30 and TRBJ2-1, is SQTIHQWPATLVQPVGSPLSLECTVEGTSNPNLYWYRQAAGRGLQLLFYSVGIGQISSEVPQNLSASRPQDRQFILSSKKLLLSDSGFYLCAWDLAGGPSEQFFGPGTRLTVL.

The V and J genes are TRBV19 and TRBJ2-7; D unclear. V gave up 5 bases and J gave up 4 bases, with 18 bases separating them. The germline V gene has CDR1 LNHDA and CDR2 SQIVND (reference sequence). The CDR3 covers 15 residues. CDR3 DNA sequence: TGTGCCAGTAGTGCGGCGTGGGCCCTCGGTTACGAGCAGTACTTC. Protein product: CASSAAWALGYEQYF.

V is TRBV5-4 and J is TRBJ1-2; tentatively, D is TRBD1 (5 bases). This CDR3 is built from 14 residues. CDR1 is SGHNT, CDR2 YYREEE, per germline (reference sequence). V was cut by 4 bases and J by 1 base, with 11 bases left in between. The CDR3 here is CASSNMGLNYGYTF. CDR3 coding DNA: TGTGCCAGCAGCAATATGGGACTTAACTATGGCTACACCTTC.

The chain combines TRBV6-5 with TRBJ1-2; a possible D gene is TRBD1 (5 bases). CDR1 and CDR2 from the germline V gene are MNHEY and SVGAGI. The CDR3 covers 15 residues. V shed 7 bases and J shed 8 bases, with 23 bases lying between them. The CDR3 DNA follows: TGTGCCAGCAACGGAGACAGAACCCCCATATGGGGCTACACCTTC. Translated, it gives CASNGDRTPIWGYTF.

V is TRBV29-1 and J is TRBJ2-7, with 7 positions matching TRBD1. This CDR3 contains 14 residues. The V gene's germline CDR1 is SQVTM and CDR2 ANQGSEA. The V segment lost 7 bases and the J segment 3 bases; nucleotides outside the gene matches: 12. CDR3 region: CSGRQGLVFYEQYF. The CDR3 bases are TGCAGCGGTAGACAGGGTTTAGTTTTCTACGAGCAGTACTTC.

J is TRBJ2-1 and V is TRBV19; D unresolved. The CDR3 is 14 residues long. Germline CDR1 reads LNHDA; CDR2 reads SQIVND (reference sequence). The germline V and J ends were trimmed by 3 bases and 4 bases, with 10 bases remaining between them. Here the CDR3 reads CASSMGSKYNEQFF. Here the CDR3 DNA reads TGTGCCAGTAGTATGGGGTCCAAATACAATGAGCAGTTCTTC. Complete variable domain (other parts from reference TRBV19 and TRBJ2-1): DGGITQSPKYLFRKEGQNVTLSCEQNLNHDAMYWYRQDPGQGLRLIYYSQIVNDFQKGDIAEGYSVSREKKESFPLTVTSAQKNPTAFYLCASSMGSKYNEQFFGPGTRLTVL.